The present T cell receptor (beta chain) was sequenced within a study of graft-versus-host responses after intestinal transplantation. On the study more broadly: In this cohort, recipients had multivisceral, liver-intestinal, or isolated intestinal transplants. The study, taken as a whole, reports: High graft-versus-host to host-versus-graft clonal ratios were found in allografts of patients who had graft-donor T cell macrochimerism.

The CDR3 sequence is 15 residues long. CDR1 and CDR2 from the germline V gene are MNHNS and SASEGT. As regards this clone: Its antigen is not known. An end of the junction differs from the germline gene, which may be a read error.

The data were produced by immunoSEQ multiplex PCR, yet TCRdb's version contains in-frame clones alone and is incomplete. This sample carries more than 95,000 clones, over 75% of them seen once, and the ten largest clones take approximately 1%. Sequences were derived from unstimulated CD4+ T cells sorted from spleen or lymph node cells, sampled before intestinal transplant. This receptor was obtained from a human donor who received an intestinal transplant. The gene calls are TRBV6-1 and TRBJ1-2; D unclear. The CDR3 nucleotides read TGTGCCAGCGGTGAAGCGCAGAGGCTTAACTATGGCTACACCTTC. It yields the protein CASGEAQRLNYGYTF.